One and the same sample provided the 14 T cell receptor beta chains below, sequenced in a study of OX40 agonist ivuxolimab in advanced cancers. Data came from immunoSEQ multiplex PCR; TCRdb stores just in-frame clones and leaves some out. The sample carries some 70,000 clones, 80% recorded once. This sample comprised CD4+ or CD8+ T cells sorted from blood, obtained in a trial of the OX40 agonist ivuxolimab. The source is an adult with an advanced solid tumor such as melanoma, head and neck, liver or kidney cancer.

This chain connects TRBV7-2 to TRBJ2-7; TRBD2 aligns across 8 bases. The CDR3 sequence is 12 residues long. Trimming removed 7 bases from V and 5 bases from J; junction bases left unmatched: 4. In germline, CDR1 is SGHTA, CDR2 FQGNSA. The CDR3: CASNAGGHEQYF. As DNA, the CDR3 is TGTGCCAGCAACGCGGGGGGACACGAGCAGTACTTC. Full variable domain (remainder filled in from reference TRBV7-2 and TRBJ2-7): GAGVSQSPSNKVTEKGKDVELRCDPISGHTALYWYRQSLGQGLEFLIYFQGNSAPDKSGLPSDRFSAERTGGSVSTLTIQRTQQEDSAVYLCASNAGGHEQYFGPGTRLTVT.

The CDR3 here is CASSLLAFADTQYF. For the CDR3, the DNA is TGTGCCAGCAGCTTACTAGCTTTCGCAGATACGCAGTATTTT. V gene TRBV11-2 combines with J gene TRBJ2-3, with a weak D call TRBD2 (5 bases). CDR1 is SGHAT, CDR2 FQNNGV, per germline. Between the trimmed V and J ends, which lost 2 bases and 4 bases, there was a span of 10 bases. This CDR3 comprises 14 residues.

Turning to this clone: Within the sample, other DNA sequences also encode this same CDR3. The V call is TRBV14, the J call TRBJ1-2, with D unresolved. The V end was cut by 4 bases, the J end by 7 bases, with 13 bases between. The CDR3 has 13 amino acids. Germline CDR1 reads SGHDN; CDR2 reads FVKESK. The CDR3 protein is CASSLSAGSGYTF. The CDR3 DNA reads TGTGCCAGCAGCCTTAGCGCCGGGAGTGGCTACACCTTC.

This CDR3 is CAIQDRALNTEAFF. The CDR3, as DNA: TGCGCCATCCAAGACAGGGCCCTGAACACTGAAGCTTTCTTT. The chain uses TRBV10-1 and TRBJ1-1; 7 bases fit TRBD1. Trimming removed 10 bases from V and 0 bases from J; junction bases left unmatched: 8. The germline CDR1 and CDR2 sequences are WNHNN and SYGVQD (reference sequence). This CDR3 spans 14 amino acids.

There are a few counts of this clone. CDR3 DNA: TGTGCCAGCAGCGTTCAACCCCGGGGCACAGATACGCAGTATTTT. Translated, it gives CASSVQPRGTDTQYF. J is TRBJ2-3 and V is TRBV9; no reliable D call. The V and J ends lost 2 bases and 1 base respectively, with 11 bases between them. The CDR3 is 15 amino acids. Germline V gene sequence: CDR1 SGDLS, CDR2 YYNGEE.

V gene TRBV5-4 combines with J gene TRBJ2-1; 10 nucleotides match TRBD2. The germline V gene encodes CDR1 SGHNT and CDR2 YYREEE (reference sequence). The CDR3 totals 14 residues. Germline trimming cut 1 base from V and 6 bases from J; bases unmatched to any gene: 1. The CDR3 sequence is CASSLRTSGNEQFF. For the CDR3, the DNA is TGTGCCAGCAGCTTGAGGACTAGCGGCAATGAGCAGTTCTTC.

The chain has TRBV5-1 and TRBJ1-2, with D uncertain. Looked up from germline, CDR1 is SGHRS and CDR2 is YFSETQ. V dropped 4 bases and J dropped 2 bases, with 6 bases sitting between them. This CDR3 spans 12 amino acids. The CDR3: CASSPGNYGYTF. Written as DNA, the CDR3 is TGCGCCAGCAGCCCGGGGAACTATGGCTACACCTTC.

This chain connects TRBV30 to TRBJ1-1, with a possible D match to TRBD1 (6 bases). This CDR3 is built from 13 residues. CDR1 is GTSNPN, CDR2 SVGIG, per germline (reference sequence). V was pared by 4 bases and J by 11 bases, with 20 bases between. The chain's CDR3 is CAWTEWTAGRAFF. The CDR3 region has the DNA TGTGCCTGGACGGAGTGGACAGCCGGGCGGGCTTTCTTT.

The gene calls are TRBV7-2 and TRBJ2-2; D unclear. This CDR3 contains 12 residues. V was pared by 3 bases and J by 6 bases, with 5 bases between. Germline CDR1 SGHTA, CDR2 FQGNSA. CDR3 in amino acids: CASSLGPGELFF. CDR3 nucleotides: TGTGCCAGCAGCTTGGGCCCCGGGGAGCTGTTTTTT.

The CDR3 nucleotides read TGCGCCAGCAGCCAAGATTATAGTAGCGGGAGTGGTCTGTACTTC. Translating gives CASSQDYSSGSGLYF. The chain has TRBV4-3 and TRBJ2-7, with TRBD2 identical over 9 bases. Trimming at V came to 0 bases and at J to 12 bases, leaving 12 bases not matched to a gene. The germline gives CDR1 LGHNA, CDR2 YSLEER. This CDR3 has 15 amino acids.

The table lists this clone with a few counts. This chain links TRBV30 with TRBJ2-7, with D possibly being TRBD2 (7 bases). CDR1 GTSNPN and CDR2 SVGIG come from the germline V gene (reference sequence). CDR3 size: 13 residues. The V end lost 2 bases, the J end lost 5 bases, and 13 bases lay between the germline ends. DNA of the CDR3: TGTGCCTGGAGTCGGGGGGCTCTCCACGAGCAGTACTTC. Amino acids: CAWSRGALHEQYF.

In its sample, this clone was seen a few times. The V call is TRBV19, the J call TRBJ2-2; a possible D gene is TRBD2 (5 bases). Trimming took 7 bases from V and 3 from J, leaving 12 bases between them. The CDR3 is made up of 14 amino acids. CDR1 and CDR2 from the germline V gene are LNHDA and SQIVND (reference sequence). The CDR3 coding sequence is TGTGCCAGTAATGTAGAGGGAGACACCGGGGAGCTGTTTTTT. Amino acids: CASNVEGDTGELFF.

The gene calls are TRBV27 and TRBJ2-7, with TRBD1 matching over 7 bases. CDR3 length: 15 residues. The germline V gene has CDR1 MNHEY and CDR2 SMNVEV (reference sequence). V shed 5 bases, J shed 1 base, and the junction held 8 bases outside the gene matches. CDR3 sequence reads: CASSPDRATSYEQYF. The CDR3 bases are TGTGCCAGCAGTCCAGACAGGGCCACTTCCTACGAGCAGTACTTC.

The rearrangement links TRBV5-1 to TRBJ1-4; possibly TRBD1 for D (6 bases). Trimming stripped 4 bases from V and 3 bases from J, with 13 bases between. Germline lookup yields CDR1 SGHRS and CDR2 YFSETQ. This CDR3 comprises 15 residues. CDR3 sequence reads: CASSPGGGSNEKLFF. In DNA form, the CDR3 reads TGCGCCAGCAGCCCAGGAGGGGGGTCTAATGAAAAACTGTTTTTT.